Listed below are T cell receptor beta chains from one sample, sequenced in a study of blood T cell repertoires in COVID-19. The data were produced by immunoSEQ multiplex PCR, yet TCRdb's version contains in-frame clones alone and is incomplete. The repertoire holds 300,000 to 400,000 clones, roughly 90% seen once, with approximately 7.3% in the top ten. The sequenced material came from peripheral blood. Receptors were obtained from a woman aged 70-85 years with COVID-19, enrolled during active disease. The CDR3 runs from the conserved cysteine through the conserved F or W. The D gene is left open where the match is weak. Clone size appears in some rows only: once, few, many, or a class for an expanded clone.

size: -; V: TRBV7-3; length: 16; D: TRBD2; J: TRBJ2-3; CDR3: CASSLHPAGGPDTQYF; DNA: TGTGCCAGCAGCTTACACCCAGCGGGGGGGCCAGATACGCAGTATTTT
size: -; V: TRBV9; length: 13; D: -; J: TRBJ1-2; CDR3: CASSPDNNYGYTF; DNA: TGTGCCAGCAGTCCGGACAATAACTATGGCTACACCTTC
size: -; V: TRBV28; length: 16; D: -; J: TRBJ1-2; CDR3: CASSFNLGGGSYGYTF; DNA: TGTGCCAGCAGTTTTAACCTGGGGGGGGGTAGTTATGGCTACACCTTC
size: -; V: TRBV6-5; length: 14; D: TRBD1; J: TRBJ2-7; CDR3: CASSRGQGFYEQYF; DNA: TGTGCCAGCAGTCGAGGACAGGGGTTCTACGAGCAGTACTTC
size: -; V: TRBV10-2; length: 13; D: -; J: TRBJ1-2; CDR3: CASSPQDNYGYTF; DNA: TGCGCCAGCAGTCCACAAGATAACTATGGCTACACCTTC
size: -; V: TRBV28; length: 12; D: -; J: TRBJ1-6; CDR3: CASRGGSVTLHF; DNA: TGTGCCAGCCGCGGCGGAAGCGTAACCCTCCACTTT
size: -; V: TRBV19; length: 13; D: TRBD1; J: TRBJ1-2; CDR3: CASSLQGNYGYTF; DNA: TGTGCCAGTAGCCTACAGGGGAACTATGGCTACACCTTC
size: -; V: TRBV27; length: 17; D: TRBD1; J: TRBJ2-2; CDR3: CASSLSGWTGGTGELFF; DNA: TGTGCCAGCAGTTTAAGCGGATGGACAGGGGGGACCGGGGAGCTGTTTTTT
size: -; V: TRBV18; length: 15; D: -; J: TRBJ1-2; CDR3: CASSPLGEGGYGYTF; DNA: TGTGCCAGCTCACCGTTGGGGGAGGGAGGCTATGGCTACACCTTC
size: -; V: TRBV19; length: 13; D: -; J: TRBJ1-5; CDR3: CASSSGINQPQHF; DNA: TGTGCCAGTAGCTCGGGGATCAATCAGCCCCAGCATTTT
size: -; V: TRBV3-1/TRBV3-2; length: 12; D: TRBD1; J: TRBJ1-2; CDR3: CASSPQGDGYTF; DNA: TGTGCCAGCAGCCCTCAGGGGGATGGCTACACCTTC
size: -; V: TRBV28; length: 17; D: TRBD1; J: TRBJ1-4; CDR3: CASSSWDRGTTNEKLFF; DNA: TGTGCCAGCAGTTCTTGGGACAGGGGAACGACTAATGAAAAACTGTTTTTT
size: -; V: TRBV27; length: 11; D: TRBD1; J: TRBJ1-1; CDR3: CASRQGAEAFF; DNA: TGTGCCAGTAGACAGGGGGCTGAAGCTTTCTTT
size: -; V: TRBV5-8; length: 15; D: -; J: TRBJ1-2; CDR3: CASSLDSGHSYGYTF; DNA: TGTGCCAGCAGCTTGGATAGTGGCCACAGCTATGGCTACACCTTC
size: -; V: TRBV7-2; length: 14; D: -; J: TRBJ2-2; CDR3: CASTRRGHTGELFF; DNA: TGTGCCAGCACCCGCAGGGGTCACACCGGGGAGCTGTTTTTT
size: -; V: TRBV7-2; length: 18; D: TRBD2; J: TRBJ2-1; CDR3: CASSSGRDYLTSSDEQFF; DNA: TGTGCCAGCAGCTCAGGCAGGGACTACCTCACTAGCTCAGATGAGCAGTTCTTC
size: -; V: TRBV5-8; length: 13; D: -; J: TRBJ1-2; CDR3: CASSLGGQYGYTF; DNA: TGTGCCAGCAGCTTGGGGGGCCAGTATGGCTACACCTTC
size: -; V: TRBV28; length: 14; D: -; J: TRBJ1-1; CDR3: CASSPTPGETEAFF; DNA: TGTGCCAGCAGCCCGACCCCAGGGGAGACTGAAGCTTTCTTT
size: -; V: TRBV5-6; length: 13; D: -; J: TRBJ2-7; CDR3: CASSFPGSYEQYF; DNA: TGTGCCAGCAGCTTTCCCGGGAGCTACGAGCAGTACTTC
size: -; V: TRBV20-1; length: 14; D: -; J: TRBJ1-1; CDR3: CSAGDTHQNTEAFF; DNA: TGCAGTGCTGGTGACACACACCAAAACACTGAAGCTTTCTTT
size: -; V: TRBV7-9; length: 16; D: -; J: TRBJ1-2; CDR3: CASSLDNVLQGLGYTF; DNA: TGTGCCAGCAGCTTAGACAATGTCCTCCAGGGACTTGGCTACACCTTC
size: -; V: TRBV2; length: 13; D: -; J: TRBJ1-2; CDR3: CASSGQGGYGYTF; DNA: TGTGCCAGCAGTGGGCAGGGAGGGTATGGCTACACCTTC
size: -; V: TRBV10-3; length: 15; D: TRBD1; J: TRBJ1-1; CDR3: CAISFTGTVNTEAFF; DNA: TGTGCCATCAGTTTCACCGGGACAGTGAACACTGAAGCTTTCTTT
size: few; V: TRBV4-3; length: 16; D: -; J: TRBJ2-1; CDR3: CASSQDNRASYNEQFF; DNA: TGCGCCAGCAGCCAAGACAACAGGGCCTCCTACAATGAGCAGTTCTTC
size: -; V: TRBV5-1; length: 17; D: TRBD2; J: TRBJ2-3; CDR3: CASSPGGSAGITDTQYF; DNA: TGCGCCAGCAGCCCCGGGGGGTCAGCGGGGATCACAGATACGCAGTATTTT
size: -; V: TRBV5-1; length: 18; D: TRBD1; J: TRBJ1-1; CDR3: CASSLLGTGLVVNTEAFF; DNA: TGCGCCAGCAGCTTGTTAGGGACAGGGTTAGTAGTGAACACTGAAGCTTTCTTT
size: few; V: TRBV6-2/TRBV6-3; length: 16; D: TRBD1; J: TRBJ1-1; CDR3: CASSGRQGLRAPEAFF; DNA: TGTGCCAGCAGCGGAAGACAGGGTTTGCGAGCCCCTGAAGCTTTCTTT
size: -; V: TRBV11-3; length: 15; D: TRBD1; J: TRBJ2-1; CDR3: CASSPGTGDGDEQFF; DNA: TGTGCCAGCAGCCCCGGGACAGGGGATGGCGATGAGCAGTTCTTC
size: few; V: TRBV5-1; length: 16; D: -; J: TRBJ2-5; CDR3: CASSLDQWQVVETQYF; DNA: TGCGCCAGCAGCTTGGACCAGTGGCAGGTTGTGGAGACCCAGTACTTC
size: -; V: TRBV12-3/TRBV12-4; length: 11; D: TRBD1; J: TRBJ1-2; CDR3: CATTGAYGYTF; DNA: TGTGCCACCACAGGGGCCTATGGCTACACCTTC
size: -; V: TRBV10-3; length: 12; D: TRBD1; J: TRBJ1-1; CDR3: CATGQGGTEAFF; DNA: TGTGCCACAGGACAGGGAGGCACTGAAGCTTTCTTT
size: -; V: TRBV24-1; length: 15; D: TRBD1; J: TRBJ2-7; CDR3: CATSDKGASLIEQYF; DNA: TGTGCCACCAGTGACAAGGGGGCGAGTTTAATAGAGCAGTACTTC
size: -; V: TRBV7-3; length: 16; D: TRBD2; J: TRBJ2-1; CDR3: CASSPHTSGGENEQFF; DNA: TGTGCCAGCAGCCCACACACTAGCGGGGGGGAAAATGAGCAGTTCTTC
size: -; V: TRBV24-1; length: 17; D: -; J: TRBJ2-1; CDR3: CATSDSYLGGGLDEQFF; DNA: TGTGCCACCAGTGATTCCTACTTAGGGGGGGGCCTCGATGAGCAGTTCTTC
size: -; V: TRBV2; length: 13; D: -; J: TRBJ2-7; CDR3: CASAGRLTYEQYF; DNA: TGTGCCTCGGCCGGCAGGCTCACCTACGAGCAGTACTTC
size: -; V: TRBV5-6; length: 13; D: -; J: TRBJ1-5; CDR3: CASSERAGQPQHF; DNA: TGTGCCAGCAGCGAGAGGGCCGGGCAGCCCCAGCATTTT
size: once; V: TRBV5-8; length: 14; D: -; J: TRBJ1-2; CDR3: CASSFQTSTYGYTF; DNA: TGTGCCAGCAGCTTTCAGACTTCCACTTATGGCTACACCTTC
size: -; V: TRBV15; length: 15; D: -; J: TRBJ1-4; CDR3: CATSRETGRNEKLFF; DNA: TGTGCCACCAGCAGGGAGACAGGACGCAATGAAAAACTGTTTTTT
size: -; V: TRBV5-1; length: 14; D: -; J: TRBJ1-1; CDR3: CASRDEAGNTEAFF; DNA: TGCGCCAGCCGGGATGAGGCCGGGAACACTGAAGCTTTCTTT
size: few; V: TRBV24-1; length: 14; D: -; J: TRBJ1-2; CDR3: CATSDLGRNYGYTF; DNA: TGTGCCACCAGTGATTTGGGGAGAAACTATGGCTACACCTTC
size: -; V: TRBV29-1; length: 15; D: -; J: TRBJ1-1; CDR3: CSVGGEGSLNTEAFF; DNA: TGCAGCGTTGGCGGGGAGGGGAGTCTGAACACTGAAGCTTTCTTT
size: -; V: TRBV7-2; length: 13; D: TRBD2; J: TRBJ2-3; CDR3: CASSPAGSGGQYF; DNA: TGTGCCAGCAGCCCAGCTGGTAGCGGGGGGCAGTATTTT
size: -; V: TRBV7-9; length: 13; D: -; J: TRBJ1-4; CDR3: CASNPTENEKLFF; DNA: TGTGCCAGCAACCCGACAGAAAATGAAAAACTGTTTTTT